This T cell receptor beta chain was recovered during a study of T cell repertoires in cytomegalovirus infection. In the study overall: Matching HLA type and CMV infection were both indicated by public TCR beta signatures. Broader study findings: Public TCR beta family frequency separated CMV-and-HLA carriers, including in an independent cohort. What dominated the ex vivo response were HLA-C-restricted CMV-specific TCR beta clonotypes.

Looked up from germline, CDR1 is SGHTA and CDR2 is FQGNSA. The CDR3 consists of 15 residues. As for this clonotype: The antigen is not known. At one of its ends the junction is not consistent with the germline gene, which may arise from a read error.

TCRdb reanalysed the reads using MiXCR and keeps one entry per CDR3 protein. The data contain some 450,000 distinct CDR3 sequences, around 32% of them singletons. The sequenced material came from PBMCs. V gene TRBV7-2 combines with J gene TRBJ2-7, with a possible D match to TRBD2 (5 bases). The receptor was derived from a human donor in good health (CMV status not recorded). Some clones in this sample may be carry-over from other donors' samples. This CDR3 reads CASSLVGETRYAQYF. The CDR3 DNA follows: TGTGCCAGCAGCTTAGTTGGGGAGACCAGATACGCGCAGTACTTC.